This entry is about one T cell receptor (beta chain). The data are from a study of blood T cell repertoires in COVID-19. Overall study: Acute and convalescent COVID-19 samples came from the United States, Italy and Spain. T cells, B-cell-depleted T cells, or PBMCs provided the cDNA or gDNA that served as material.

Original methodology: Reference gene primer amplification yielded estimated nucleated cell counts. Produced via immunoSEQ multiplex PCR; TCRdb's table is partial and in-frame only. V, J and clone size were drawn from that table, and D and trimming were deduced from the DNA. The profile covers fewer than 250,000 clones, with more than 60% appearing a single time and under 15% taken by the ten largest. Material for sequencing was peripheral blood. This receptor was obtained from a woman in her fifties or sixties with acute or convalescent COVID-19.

CDR3 coding DNA: TGTGCCAGCAGTCCCCGACAGGCCTACGAGCAGTACTTC. The encoded protein is CASSPRQAYEQYF. This chain uses TRBV6-5 with TRBJ2-7; a weak D match, TRBD1 (6 bases). Germline values: CDR1 MNHEY, CDR2 SVGAGI. V dropped 5 bases and J dropped 2 bases, with 10 bases sitting between them. The CDR3 runs 13 residues.